These T cell receptor beta chains were read from a single sample in a study of Graves' ophthalmopathy and Graves' hyperthyroidism. Each CDR3 protein gets one entry after TCRdb re-called the multiplex PCR reads with MiXCR. The sample contains hundreds of thousands of distinct CDR3 sequences, around 21% of which appear only once. Specimen: peripheral blood. The source of these receptors is a woman in her late teens or twenties with stable Graves' hyperthyroidism. The CDR3 runs from the conserved cysteine through the conserved F or W. The D gene is left open where the match is weak. Clone size, where shown, is once, few, many, or a class for clones that have expanded.

TRBD2,TRBJ2-7,many,TRBV20-1,CSATSGRSSYEQYF,TGCAGTGCTACTAGCGGGAGGAGCTCCTACGAGCAGTACTTC
-,TRBJ2-7,many,TRBV25-1,CASSDRPGQVPSYEQYF,TGTGCCAGCAGTGACCGCCCAGGGCAGGTCCCCTCCTACGAGCAGTACTTC
-,TRBJ1-1,few,TRBV24-1,CATSDPITAAEAFF,TGTGCCACCAGTGATCCTATCACGGCCGCTGAAGCTTTCTTT
-,TRBJ1-1,many,TRBV7-8,CASSLAGALGAFF,TGTGCCAGCAGCTTAGCAGGGGCCCTGGGAGCTTTCTTT
TRBD1,TRBJ1-1,few,TRBV18,CASSSRTGGTEAFF,TGTGCCAGCTCATCAAGGACAGGGGGCACTGAAGCTTTCTTT
TRBD2,TRBJ2-5,-,TRBV7-8,CASRPTSGGEETQYF,TGTGCCAGCAGACCAACTAGCGGGGGGGAAGAGACCCAGTACTTC
-,TRBJ2-2,-,TRBV4-1,CASSQDIVNTGELFF,TGCGCCAGCAGCCAAGATATAGTGAACACCGGGGAGCTGTTTTTT
-,TRBJ1-3,few,TRBV12-3/TRBV12-4,CASSWTATGNTIYF,TGTGCCAGCAGCTGGACAGCGACAGGAAACACCATATATTTT
-,TRBJ2-7,many,TRBV30,CAWSDQRRSYEQYF,TGTGCCTGGAGTGACCAACGTCGGTCCTACGAGCAGTACTTC
TRBD1,TRBJ2-5,many,TRBV11-1,CASSIDRGKWETQYF,TGTGCCAGCAGCATCGACAGGGGAAAATGGGAGACCCAGTACTTC
-,TRBJ2-5,-,TRBV15,CATSRQTGTPVQETQYF,TGTGCCACCAGCAGGCAAACCGGGACACCCGTCCAAGAGACCCAGTACTTC
-,TRBJ2-7,many,TRBV29-1,CSVGRDGNEQYF,TGCAGCGTTGGCCGGGACGGAAACGAGCAGTACTTC
-,TRBJ2-5,many,TRBV29-1,CSVDRQGQETQYF,TGCAGCGTTGATCGCCAGGGGCAAGAGACCCAGTACTTC
-,TRBJ2-2,many,TRBV3-1,CASSPRRGISGELFF,TGTGCCAGCAGCCCTCGTAGAGGCATTAGCGGGGAGCTGTTTTTT
-,TRBJ2-7,-,TRBV13,CASSSPGWGRKMSYEQYF,TGTGCCAGCAGCTCACCCGGGTGGGGGAGGAAAATGTCCTACGAGCAGTACTTC
-,TRBJ1-2,many,TRBV11-2,CASSLGLGLGVYGYTF,TGTGCCAGCAGCTTAGGGTTAGGGCTTGGCGTGTATGGCTACACCTTC
-,TRBJ2-5,-,TRBV4-1,CASSQEPGIRETQYF,TGCGCCAGCAGCCAAGAACCAGGGATTCGGGAGACCCAGTACTTC
TRBD2,TRBJ2-2,-,TRBV12-3/TRBV12-4,CASRQGTSDTGELFF,TGTGCCAGCAGACAGGGGACTAGCGACACCGGGGAGCTGTTTTTT
-,TRBJ2-7,many,TRBV7-2,CASSLVRNQYEQYF,TGTGCCAGCAGCTTAGTTCGCAACCAATACGAGCAGTACTTC
-,TRBJ1-6,-,TRBV28,CASSSSGEYNSPLHF,-
TRBD1,TRBJ2-7,-,TRBV28,CASSLRTGGRYEQYF,TGTGCCAGCAGTCTCAGGACAGGGGGCCGATACGAGCAGTACTTC
-,TRBJ1-5,many,TRBV15,CATSRGGRLSSNQPQHF,TGTGCCACCAGCAGAGGCGGCAGGTTATCTAGCAATCAGCCCCAGCATTTT
-,TRBJ2-7,many,TRBV19,CASSITGGTYEQYF,TGTGCCAGTAGTATAACCGGAGGCACCTACGAGCAGTACTTC
-,TRBJ1-6,many,TRBV14,CASSQFVVSPLHF,TGTGCCAGCAGCCAATTTGTGGTTTCACCCCTCCACTTT
TRBD1,TRBJ2-5,few,TRBV11-2,CASSLTGAGGETQYF,TGTGCCAGCAGCCTGACAGGGGCCGGGGGAGAGACCCAGTACTTC
-,TRBJ2-7,many,TRBV5-1,CASRQTGSVYEQYF,TGCGCCAGCAGACAAACAGGGAGTGTATACGAGCAGTACTTC
-,TRBJ2-2,many,TRBV24-1,CATSDQAGRRELFF,TGTGCCACCAGTGATCAGGCGGGGCGTCGGGAGCTGTTTTTT
TRBD1,TRBJ2-5,many,TRBV20-1,CSANRGKETQYF,TGCAGTGCTAACAGGGGGAAGGAGACCCAGTACTTC
-,TRBJ2-7,-,TRBV10-3,CAISDRGLSYEQYF,TGTGCCATCAGTGACAGAGGACTCTCCTACGAGCAGTACTTC
-,TRBJ2-4,many,TRBV13,CASSLESPPNIQYF,TGTGCCAGCAGCTTAGAGTCCCCTCCCAACATTCAGTACTTC
-,TRBJ1-5,many,TRBV15,CATSRAWGGLSNQPQHF,TGTGCCACCAGCAGGGCCTGGGGGGGCCTGAGCAATCAGCCCCAGCATTTT
TRBD2,TRBJ2-7,many,TRBV20-1,CSADPGASGKWEQYF,TGCAGTGCCGACCCGGGCGCTAGCGGGAAATGGGAGCAGTACTTC
TRBD2,TRBJ2-2,-,TRBV5-1,CASSLLSGSGTGELFF,TGCGCCAGCAGCTTGCTTAGCGGGAGTGGCACCGGGGAGCTGTTTTTT
-,TRBJ1-5,few,TRBV20-1,CSARQGNKPQHF,TGCAGTGCTAGGCAGGGGAATAAGCCCCAGCATTTT
-,TRBJ2-7,many,TRBV24-1,CAAAGRFTEQYF,TGTGCGGCCGCGGGACGATTTACCGAGCAGTACTTC
-,TRBJ1-1,many,TRBV6-1,CASTEGELTSTEAFF,TGTGCCAGCACTGAAGGGGAGCTGACGAGCACTGAAGCTTTCTTT
-,TRBJ1-2,many,TRBV7-9,CASSLGGANYGYTF,TGTGCCAGCAGCTTAGGAGGGGCCAACTATGGCTACACCTTC
TRBD2,TRBJ2-2,many,TRBV6-5,CATRTSGSSGELFF,TGTGCCACTAGGACTAGCGGGAGTTCCGGGGAGCTGTTTTTT
-,TRBJ2-5,many,TRBV2,CASSVSGGQTQYF,TGTGCCAGCAGTGTTTCGGGTGGGCAGACCCAGTACTTC
-,TRBJ2-4,many,TRBV20-1,CSASRAVGGSDIKYF,TGCAGTGCTAGTCGTGCGGTGGGAGGTTCGGACATTAAGTACTTC
-,TRBJ2-2,many,TRBV12-3/TRBV12-4,CASSLDRGRKGELFF,TGTGCCAGCAGTTTAGATCGGGGAAGAAAAGGGGAGCTGTTTTTT
TRBD2,TRBJ2-7,many,TRBV20-1,CSASSGTSDTYEQYF,TGCAGTGCTAGTTCCGGGACTAGCGATACCTACGAGCAGTACTTC
TRBD1,TRBJ1-1,many,TRBV20-1,CSARAPTGLNTEAFF,TGCAGTGCTAGAGCCCCGACAGGGCTGAACACTGAAGCTTTCTTT
TRBD1,TRBJ2-5,once,TRBV24-1,CATSDPMTGQYQETQYF,TGTGCCACCAGTGACCCGATGACAGGGCAGTACCAAGAGACCCAGTACTTC
-,TRBJ2-7,many,TRBV29-1,CSVEDTGGEQYF,TGCAGCGTTGAAGATACCGGGGGAGAGCAGTACTTC
TRBD1,TRBJ2-4,-,TRBV6-1,CASIYGDSLRTKNIKYF,TGTGCCAGCATCTATGGGGACAGTCTAAGGACCAAAAACATTAAGTACTTC
TRBD1,TRBJ1-1,many,TRBV28,CASGGTGLSTEAFF,TGTGCCAGCGGTGGGACAGGGTTATCCACTGAAGCTTTCTTT
TRBD1,TRBJ1-2,few,TRBV3-1,CASSRNDRGGGYTF,TGTGCCAGCAGCCGGAATGACAGGGGTGGTGGCTACACCTTC
-,TRBJ1-2,many,TRBV12-3/TRBV12-4,CASSLDRRGGYTF,TGTGCCAGCAGTTTAGATAGGCGTGGGGGCTACACCTTC
TRBD1,TRBJ1-1,-,TRBV20-1,CSAGGGTEAFF,TGCAGTGCAGGGGGCGGTACTGAAGCTTTCTTT
TRBD1,TRBJ1-5,many,TRBV7-2,CASRIAGGVYQPQHF,TGTGCCAGCAGAATCGCAGGGGGAGTCTATCAGCCCCAGCATTTT
TRBD1,TRBJ2-7,many,TRBV3-1,CASSPSPGQGVPYEQYF,TGTGCCAGCAGCCCCTCACCGGGACAGGGGGTTCCCTACGAGCAGTACTTC
TRBD1,TRBJ2-7,many,TRBV5-1,CASREGQAAYEQYF,TGCGCCAGCAGGGAAGGACAGGCCGCCTACGAGCAGTACTTC
-,TRBJ1-2,-,TRBV4-1,CASSQGQGPSLAYGYTF,TGCGCCAGCAGCCAAGGGCAGGGTCCTAGTTTGGCCTATGGCTACACCTTC
-,TRBJ2-7,many,TRBV7-9,CASRGGTRDEQYF,TGTGCCTCACGCGGGGGCACGAGGGACGAGCAGTACTTC